This paragraph covers one T cell receptor (beta chain) sequence. Via MiXCR, TCRdb re-called the RT-PCR reads, giving one row per CDR3 protein. The sample has approximately 500,000 distinct CDR3 sequences, 10% to 15% seen once; the top ten hold 13%. The CDR3 is 15 amino acids. The ends were cut back, 11 bases at V and 0 bases at J, with 14 bases in the middle. CDR1 ENHRY and CDR2 SYGVKD come from the germline V gene. This entry belongs to a study of response to subunit inactivated influenza vaccine. V is TRBV10-3 and J is TRBJ2-6; a possible D gene is TRBD1 (6 bases). The sample was PBMCs from blood, taken roughly 46 days after vaccination. The source of this sequence is a man aged 45-65 years who received an inactivated influenza vaccine. This CDR3 reads CAAQGWGSGANVLTF. CDR3 DNA sequence: TGTGCCGCACAGGGATGGGGCTCTGGGGCCAACGTCCTGACTTTC.